The present TCR beta chain was sequenced within a study of immune evolution from preneoplasia to lung adenocarcinoma (dated by TCRdb to the early 2020s). A note on the overall study: No AAH lesions showed HLA loss of heterozygosity, compared with about 6.3% of AIS, less than 18% of MIA and approximately 34% of ADC lesions. The TCR sequencing data were obtained from 51 patients. Sample size was based on specimen availability rather than a prior power calculation. Resected precursor lesions (AAH, AIS, MIA) and invasive adenocarcinomas were compared against paired morphologically normal lung tissue. The overall cohort was made up of fewer than 70 patients with pulmonary nodules who had surgical resection. The study profiled immune contexture across lung adenocarcinoma precursors and invasive adenocarcinoma using immune gene expression, TCR sequencing and multiplex immunofluorescence. According to the study, about 100 samples went through TCR sequencing. The immune data were combined with whole exome sequencing and methylation data from the same cohort of nodules. POLYSOLVER was used to infer Class I HLA alleles from exome data, and LOHHLA was used to detect allele-specific HLA loss. The paper's findings and limits, for the study overall: Because all patients were from Japan and China, applicability to Western populations was uncertain. Findings were based on association rather than direct causation; larger cohorts with long-term follow-up and longitudinal biopsies were deemed needed. KRAS-mutant nodules showed the highest T cell clonality compared with EGFR-mutant or double wild-type lesions. Normal lung had the highest top T cell clone frequencies, which appeared to decline progressively from AAH through AIS, MIA and invasive adenocarcinoma. Clonality was highest in normal lung, while later-stage lesions appeared to have lower clonality but higher T cell density and diversity.

Using the immunoSEQ hsTCRbeta Kit, TCR beta CDR3 regions were sequenced from DNA. Turning to the authors' computational methods: The ImmunoSEQ Analyzer was used to analyse the TCR sequencing data. T cell clonality was defined as 1 minus Pielou's evenness, calculated on productive rearrangements. The inverse Simpson index, applied to productive templates, was used to measure T cell diversity. T cell density was TCR beta template counts normalized to usable DNA, estimated by amplifying and sequencing housekeeping genes. TCR metrics were compared across histologic stages using two-sided Kruskal-Wallis tests. TCRdb re-hosts the immuneACCESS table, in-frame sequences only. Its copies lack some clones; in the studies checked, an unresolved V gene accounts for under half of them, and the cause for the rest is not known. V, J and clone size derive from that table, while D and trimming were established from the DNA sequence. This sample comprises about 11,000 clones, 70% to 90% of them detected only once. Of the sample, 3.5% to 4.5% is held by the ten largest clones.

As to this clone: This clone's antigen is unknown. There are no base qualities to consult, and no much larger clone falls within one base.

The CDR3 has 14 amino acids, counting the end cysteine and phenylalanine. Only the CDR3 DNA stays, 42 bases, in frame from base 1. Between the V and J ends, shortened by 3 bases and 3 bases respectively, the junction contains 12 bases. Via the germline V gene, CDR1 is MDHEN and CDR2 SYDVKM. The patients had resection in Japan or China between the mid-2010s and the late 2010s. Two lung cancer pathologists independently confirmed the histologic diagnosis of each case on H&E slides. For nucleic acid extraction, premalignant or tumor cells were enriched by macro-dissection following pathologic assessment. FFPE tissue was used for DNA isolation with the AllPrep DNA/RNA FFPE Kit.

Sequencing was done on a sample of FFPE invasive lung adenocarcinoma tissue. Read against the paper, the sample's cell subset or site label means: frankly invasive lung adenocarcinoma (ADC). The chain couples TRBV28 to TRBJ2-7; a weak D assignment points to TRBD2 (6 bases agree). This receptor was taken from a person aged 70 to 85 with invasive lung adenocarcinoma. The DNA sequence is given as TGTGCCAGCAGTTTTCGGGGGAGGCTCTACGAGCAGTACTTC. Its translation reads: CASSFRGRLYEQYF.